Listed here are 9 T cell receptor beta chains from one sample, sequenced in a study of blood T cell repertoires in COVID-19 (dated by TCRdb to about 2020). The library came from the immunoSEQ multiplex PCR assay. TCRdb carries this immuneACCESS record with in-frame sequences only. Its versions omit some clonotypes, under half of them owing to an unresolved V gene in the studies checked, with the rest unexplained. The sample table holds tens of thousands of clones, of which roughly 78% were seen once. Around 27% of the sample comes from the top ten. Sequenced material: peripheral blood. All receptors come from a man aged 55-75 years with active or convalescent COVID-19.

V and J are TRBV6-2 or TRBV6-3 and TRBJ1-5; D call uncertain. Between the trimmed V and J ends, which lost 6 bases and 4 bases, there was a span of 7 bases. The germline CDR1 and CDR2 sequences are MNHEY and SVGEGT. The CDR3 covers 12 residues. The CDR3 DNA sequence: TGTGCCAGCAGCGAACTTAATCAGCCCCAGCATTTT. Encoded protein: CASSELNQPQHF.

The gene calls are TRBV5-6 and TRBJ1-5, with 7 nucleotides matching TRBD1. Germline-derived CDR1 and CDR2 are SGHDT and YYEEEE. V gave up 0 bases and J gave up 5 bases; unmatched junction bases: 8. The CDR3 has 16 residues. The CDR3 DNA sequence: TGTGCCAGCAGCTTGGGGAACAGGGGTTTCGATCAGCCCCAGCATTTT. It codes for CASSLGNRGFDQPQHF.

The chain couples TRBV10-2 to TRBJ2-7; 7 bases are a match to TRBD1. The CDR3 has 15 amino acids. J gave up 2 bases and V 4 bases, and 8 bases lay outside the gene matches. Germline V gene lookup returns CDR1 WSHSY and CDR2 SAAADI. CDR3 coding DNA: TGCGCCAGCAGTGGGGACCGAGGACAGGCCTACGAGCAGTACTTC. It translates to CASSGDRGQAYEQYF.

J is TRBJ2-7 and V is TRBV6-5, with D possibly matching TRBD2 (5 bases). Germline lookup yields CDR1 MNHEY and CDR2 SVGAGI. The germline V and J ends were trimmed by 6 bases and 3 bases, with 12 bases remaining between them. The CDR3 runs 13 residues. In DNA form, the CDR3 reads TGTGCCAGCAGCGGAGGACCGAACTACGAGCAGTACTTC. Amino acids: CASSGGPNYEQYF.

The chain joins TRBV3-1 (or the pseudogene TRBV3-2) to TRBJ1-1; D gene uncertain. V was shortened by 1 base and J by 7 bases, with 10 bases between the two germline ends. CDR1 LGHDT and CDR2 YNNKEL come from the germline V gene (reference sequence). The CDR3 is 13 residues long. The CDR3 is CASSQGATNEAFF. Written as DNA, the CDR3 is TGTGCCAGCAGCCAAGGGGCGACCAATGAAGCTTTCTTT.

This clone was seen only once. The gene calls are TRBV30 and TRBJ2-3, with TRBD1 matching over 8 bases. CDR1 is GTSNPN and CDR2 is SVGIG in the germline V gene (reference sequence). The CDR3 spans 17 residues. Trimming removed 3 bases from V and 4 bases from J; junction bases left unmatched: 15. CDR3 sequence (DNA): TGTGCCTGGAGGGGCTCCTTACACAGGGGGATGGCAGATACGCAGTATTTT. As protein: CAWRGSLHRGMADTQYF.

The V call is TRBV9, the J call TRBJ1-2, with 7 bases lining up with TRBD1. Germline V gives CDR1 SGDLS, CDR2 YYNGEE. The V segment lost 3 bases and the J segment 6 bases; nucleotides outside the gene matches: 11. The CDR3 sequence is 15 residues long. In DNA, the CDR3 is TGTGCCAGCAGCGCAGGACGGGCAGGGGGAAATGGCTACACCTTC. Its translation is CASSAGRAGGNGYTF.

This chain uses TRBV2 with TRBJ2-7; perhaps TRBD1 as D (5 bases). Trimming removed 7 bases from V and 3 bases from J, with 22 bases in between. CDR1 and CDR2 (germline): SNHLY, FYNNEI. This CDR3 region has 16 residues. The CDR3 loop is CASTPQLGPQGYEQYF. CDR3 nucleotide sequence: TGTGCCAGCACTCCCCAGCTCGGACCCCAGGGCTACGAGCAGTACTTC.

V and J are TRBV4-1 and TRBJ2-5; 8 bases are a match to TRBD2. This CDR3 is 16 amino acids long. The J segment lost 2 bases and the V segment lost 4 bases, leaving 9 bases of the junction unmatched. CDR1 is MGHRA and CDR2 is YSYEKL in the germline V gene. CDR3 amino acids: CASSRMAGGAQETQYF. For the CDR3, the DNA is TGCGCCAGCAGCCGGATGGCGGGGGGCGCTCAAGAGACCCAGTACTTC.